This T cell receptor beta chain was sequenced in a study of shared clonotypes between healthy human individuals. The protocol was immunoSEQ multiplex PCR, while the TCRdb copy is restricted to in-frame clones and leaves out a portion. The repertoire consists of over a million clones, with 75% to 85% occurring once and the leading ten covering 0.5% to 0.65%. The sample holds one count of this clone. This TCR came from a man aged 18-30 years in good health. Some clones in this sample may be carry-over from other donors' samples. Sample: memory CD4+ T cells from PBMCs. Subset meaning: CD45RA-negative fraction.

DNA for the CDR3: TGTGCCAGCAGTTACCGCCCGGGCGGCACTGAAGCTTTCTTT. Translating it yields CASSYRPGGTEAFF. The gene calls are TRBV6-5 and TRBJ1-1; the D is unclear. The germline CDR1 and CDR2 sequences are MNHEY and SVGAGI. The CDR3 runs 14 residues. V gave up 2 bases and J gave up 4 bases, with 11 bases separating them.